This is a list of T cell receptor beta chains from one sample in a study of blood T cells in healthy people across ages. In TCRdb, the 5' RACE reads were re-called with MiXCR into one record per CDR3 protein. The sample includes approximately 800,000 distinct CDR3 sequences, more than 20% seen only once; the top ten take under 4.5%. These sequences were also reported in another study, on T cells of mothers and their children.

The sequenced material came from blood. These receptors were taken from a boy aged 5-17 years in good health. The CDR3 runs from the conserved cysteine through the conserved F or W. The D gene is left open where the match is weak. The listing skips clone size in some rows; elsewhere it reads once, few, many or a size class.

>TRBD1|TRBV7-2|TRBJ2-1|few
TGTGCCAGCAGCTTAGAGACAGGGCGTGAGCAGTTCTTC
CASSLETGREQFF
>TRBD1|TRBV7-2|TRBJ1-2|few
TGTGCCAGCAGCTGGGGACAGGGGGCGCGAGGCTACACCTTC
CASSWGQGARGYTF
>TRBD2|TRBV18|TRBJ2-5|NA
TGTGCCAGCTCACCCAACGAACTAGCGGGGTACCAAGAGACCCAGTACTTC
CASSPNELAGYQETQYF
>TRBD1|TRBV12-3/TRBV12-4|TRBJ1-1|once
TGTGCCAGCAGCCGGACAGGGGACGACGCAGCTTTCTTT
CASSRTGDDAAFF
>NA|TRBV18|TRBJ2-2|NA
TGTGCCAGCTCACCACGGACTACTAGAGGGGGCCTCATCGGGGGGCTGTTTTTT
CASSPRTTRGGLIGGLFF
>NA|TRBV28|TRBJ2-3|NA
TGTGCCAGCAGTGAAAGGGCAGGGGGGCTGAACACAGATACGCAGTATTTT
CASSERAGGLNTDTQYF
>NA|TRBV28|TRBJ2-7|NA
TGTGCCAGCAGCCCCACTGGTAGCCCGCTTTTGAGGGAGCAGTACTTC
CASSPTGSPLLREQYF
>TRBD2|TRBV27|TRBJ2-3|NA
TGTGCCAGCAGAGGGAGGGCCGGAAGCACAGATACGCAGTATTTT
CASRGRAGSTDTQYF
>NA|TRBV29-1|TRBJ2-5|few
TGCAGCGTTGAAATCGAGACCCAGTACTTC
CSVEIETQYF
>NA|TRBV4-1|TRBJ2-1|few
TGCGCCAGCAGAATAGGGGCATCCTACAATGAGCAGTTCTTC
CASRIGASYNEQFF
>NA|TRBV6-2/TRBV6-3|TRBJ1-5|NA
TGTGCCAGCAGTCCACCGGGGGATAATCAGCCCCAGCATTTT
CASSPPGDNQPQHF
>NA|TRBV7-2|TRBJ1-5|NA
TGTGCCAGCACCACTAGGGGGGGGGCAAATCAGCCCCAGCATTTT
CASTTRGGANQPQHF
>NA|TRBV28|TRBJ2-3|NA
TGTGCCAGCAGTTTTATGCAGGTTACAGGGAGAAGCACAGATACGCAGTATTTT
CASSFMQVTGRSTDTQYF
>TRBD2|TRBV7-9|TRBJ2-1|NA
TGTGCCAGCAGTCCTGTGGCTAGCGGCAATGAGCAGTTCTTC
CASSPVASGNEQFF
>NA|TRBV28|TRBJ2-1|many
TGTGCCAGCAGTTTAAGAGACAATGAGCAGTTCTTC
CASSLRDNEQFF
>NA|TRBV5-6|TRBJ1-3|NA
TGTGCCAGCAGCTTATACTCTGGAAACACCATATATTTT
CASSLYSGNTIYF
>TRBD2|TRBV6-5|TRBJ2-1|NA
TGTGCCAGCAGTTACTCAAAGCGGGGCGTCAACAATGAGCAGTTCTTC
CASSYSKRGVNNEQFF
>TRBD1|TRBV6-2/TRBV6-3|TRBJ2-7|NA
TGTGCCAGCAGTTCCATCCGGGACAGGGCCGCCTACGAGCAGTACTTC
CASSSIRDRAAYEQYF
>NA|TRBV7-9|TRBJ2-5|NA
TGTGCCAGCAGCCGTAGTGGTAGGCAAGAGACCCAGTACTTC
CASSRSGRQETQYF
>TRBD2|TRBV7-2|TRBJ2-1|few
TGTGCCAGCAGCTTAGCTATAGCGGGGGGAGACAATGAGCAGTTCTTC
CASSLAIAGGDNEQFF
>NA|TRBV4-3|TRBJ2-7|few
TGCGCCAGCAGCCAAGACCCGACAACCCAGGAGCAGTACTTC
CASSQDPTTQEQYF
>NA|TRBV18|TRBJ2-7|NA
TGTGCCAGCTCGCTGGGCGGGCCAGGGACCTCCTACGAGCAGTACTTC
CASSLGGPGTSYEQYF
>NA|TRBV29-1|TRBJ2-5|many
TGCAGCGTTGCACAAGAGACCCAGTACTTC
CSVAQETQYF
>NA|TRBV5-1|TRBJ2-2|few
TGCGCCAGCAGCTTCGACGGGGCCGGGGAGCTGTTTTTT
CASSFDGAGELFF
>TRBD2|TRBV4-3|TRBJ2-7|NA
TGCGCCAGCAGCAAAGATAGAACTAGCGGATCTTACGAGCAGTACTTC
CASSKDRTSGSYEQYF
>TRBD2|TRBV3-1|TRBJ2-7|NA
TGTGCCAGCAGCCCCCGTCTCGGTCGGGAGGCCTACGAGCAGTACTTC
CASSPRLGREAYEQYF
>TRBD1|TRBV30|TRBJ1-4|NA
TGTGCCTGGAGTAATATCGGGACAGTGGATGAAAAACTGTTTTTT
CAWSNIGTVDEKLFF
>TRBD1|TRBV15|TRBJ2-3|NA
TGTGCCACCAGCAGAGATCGACAGGGTAGCACAGATACGCAGTATTTT
CATSRDRQGSTDTQYF
>TRBD1|TRBV27|TRBJ2-7|few
TGTGCCAGCAGTTTATCCCGACAGGGGATCTACGAGCAGTACTTC
CASSLSRQGIYEQYF
>NA|TRBV29-1|TRBJ2-5|NA
TGCAGCCCTGAGAGGGACTCGGGGGAGACCCAGTACTTC
CSPERDSGETQYF
>TRBD2|TRBV6-6|TRBJ2-1|NA
TGTGCCAGCAGCGGACTAGCGCGATTTCAAGGGGAGCAGTTCTTC
CASSGLARFQGEQFF
>NA|TRBV29-1|TRBJ1-4|few
TGCAGCGTCTCAGGGCCAACTAATGAAAAACTGTTTTTT
CSVSGPTNEKLFF
>NA|TRBV7-2|TRBJ2-7|few
TGTGCCAGCAGCACCACAGGTGCCACCTACGAGCAGTACTTC
CASSTTGATYEQYF
>NA|TRBV5-1|TRBJ2-2|NA
TGCGCCAGCAGCTTTGTGGAGAGGAACACCGGGGAGCTGTTTTTT
CASSFVERNTGELFF
>NA|TRBV28|TRBJ2-5|few
TGTGCCACTAGGGAGGGGGTTGAAGAGACCCAGTACTTC
CATREGVEETQYF
>NA|TRBV20-1|TRBJ2-2|NA
TGCAGTGCTAGAGATGGGTCGAGGGAGCCGGGCACCGGGGAGCTGTTTTTT
CSARDGSREPGTGELFF
>NA|TRBV28|TRBJ2-1|NA
TGTGCCAGCAGAACGGGGGGCCCGTACAATGAGCAGTTCTTC
CASRTGGPYNEQFF
>TRBD1|TRBV9|TRBJ1-6|NA
TGTGCCAGCAGCGTAGAACAGGGGAGTTCACCCCTCCACTTT
CASSVEQGSSPLHF
>NA|TRBV9|TRBJ2-1|NA
TGTGCCAGCAGCGTAGAAGGGCTAGAGTCCTACAATGAGCAGTTCTTC
CASSVEGLESYNEQFF
>NA|TRBV6-2/TRBV6-3|TRBJ2-1|NA
TGTGCCAGCAGTTACTCGGTGGGACTGTACAATGAGCAGTTCTTC
CASSYSVGLYNEQFF
>NA|TRBV28|TRBJ1-5|few
TGTGCCAGCAGTTTATATACGGGGAAGAATCAGCCCCAGCATTTT
CASSLYTGKNQPQHF
>TRBD2|TRBV15|TRBJ2-3|few
TGTGCCACCAGCAGAGGGCTAGCGGGAGAGGAAGATACGCAGTATTTT
CATSRGLAGEEDTQYF